This T cell receptor beta chain is drawn from a study of cytomegalovirus exposure and HLA in healthy donors. Whole-study results and caveats: Most TCR sequences were rare, but some public TCRs occurred in many donors. According to the study, roughly 160 TCR beta chains were cytomegalovirus-associated.

On this clone itself: The antigen is unknown.

The protocol was immunoSEQ multiplex PCR, while the TCRdb copy is restricted to in-frame clones and leaves out a portion. The data contain 150,000 to 250,000 clones, 70% to 85% of them singletons. Sequenced material: PBMCs. This TCR was sampled from a woman aged 30 to 39 in good health and CMV-seropositive.

In DNA, the CDR3 is TGTGCCAGCAGCTCGAGGGCCGGGACTAGCGACAATGAGCAGTTCTTC. This sequence encodes CASSSRAGTSDNEQFF. The chain has TRBV7-9 and TRBJ2-1, with TRBD2 identical over 10 bases. CDR1 and CDR2 from the germline V gene are SEHNR and FQNEAQ (reference sequence). The CDR3 is 16 residues long. The V gene end was trimmed by 4 bases and the J gene end by 5 bases; junction bases not matched to a gene: 8.